These 16 T cell receptor beta chains were all obtained from the same sample, sequenced in a study of early T cells in non-severe SARS-CoV-2 infection. MiXCR, run by TCRdb on the 5' RACE reads, gives a single entry per CDR3 protein. The table has 20,000 to 25,000 distinct CDR3 sequences, around 4.6% seen once. The source material was whole blood. These receptors came from an adult who was a healthcare worker with PCR-confirmed SARS-CoV-2 infection or an uninfected control (not recorded which).

This clonotype was observed at least ten times. The rearrangement joins TRBV4-3 to TRBJ2-5; D possibly corresponds to TRBD2 (7 bases). CDR1 and CDR2 (germline): LGHNA, YSLEER. The CDR3 is 15 residues long. Trimming took 0 bases from V and 5 from J, leaving 13 bases between them. The CDR3 sequence is CASSQDEGGGETQYF. The CDR3 bases are TGCGCCAGCAGCCAAGACGAAGGGGGAGGGGAGACCCAGTACTTC.

This clonotype showed up many times. This chain joins TRBV14 and TRBJ2-7; no clear D. The germline V gene encodes CDR1 SGHDN and CDR2 FVKESK. The CDR3 length is 16 residues. The ends were cut back, 1 base at V and 2 bases at J, with 15 bases in the middle. The CDR3 spells CASSQGYSRRPYEQYF. The DNA for the CDR3 is TGTGCCAGCAGCCAAGGCTATAGTCGACGGCCCTACGAGCAGTACTTC.

In its sample, this clonotype was seen many times. The rearrangement uses TRBV30 and TRBJ1-5; D gene ambiguous. V lost 0 bases, J lost 7 bases, and 13 bases lay in between. The V gene's germline CDR1 is GTSNPN and CDR2 SVGIG (reference sequence). This CDR3 contains 14 residues. Written as DNA, the CDR3 is TGTGCCTGGAGTGTTGGTCTTTTTCGGCAGCCCCAGCATTTT. Encoded protein: CAWSVGLFRQPQHF.

This clonotype was found many times. This may be a read error: a much more frequent sequence differs by one nucleotide. The genes are TRBV11-2 and TRBJ2-1, with D hard to call. There are 12 residues in the CDR3. Looked up from germline, CDR1 is SGHAT and CDR2 is FQNNGV. Trimming took off 5 bases at V and 6 bases at J, with 8 bases between the two ends. The CDR3 DNA sequence: TGTGCCAGCAGCCTAACCCTCAATGAGCAGTTCTTC. Residues: CASSLTLNEQFF. Drawing the rest from reference TRBV11-2 and TRBJ2-1, the complete variable domain is EAGVAQSPRYKIIEKRQSVAFWCNPISGHATLYWYQQILGQGPKLLIQFQNNGVVDDSQLPKDRFSAERLKGVDSTLKIQPAKLEDSAVYLCASSLTLNEQFFGPGTRLTVL.

The chain is built from TRBV7-2 and TRBJ2-1, with 7 positions matching TRBD2. CDR1 SGHTA and CDR2 FQGNSA come from the germline V gene. After removal of 6 bases from V and 7 bases from J, the junction contained 15 bases not matched to a gene. This CDR3 is built from 16 residues. CDR3 loop: CASRDKTSPGDNEQFF. CDR3 bases: TGTGCCAGCAGGGACAAGACTAGCCCGGGGGATAATGAGCAGTTCTTC.

This clonotype came up many times. This chain connects TRBV7-6 to TRBJ1-1; D may be TRBD1 (5 bases). V was pared by 0 bases and J by 3 bases, with 5 bases between. CDR3 length equals 13 residues. Germline V gene sequence: CDR1 SGHVS, CDR2 FNYEAQ. The CDR3 DNA reads TGTGCCAGCAGCTTAGCGGGGGACACTGAAGCTTTCTTT. As protein: CASSLAGDTEAFF.

This clonotype came up a few times. The V call is TRBV6-1, the J call TRBJ2-4; D is unclear. This CDR3 comprises 13 residues. The V gene lost 5 bases and the J gene lost 0 bases, with 5 bases spanning the gap. The germline gives CDR1 MNHNS, CDR2 SASEGT. CDR3 amino acids: CASSYLAKNIQYF. Written as DNA, the CDR3 is TGTGCCAGCAGTTACCTAGCCAAAAACATTCAGTACTTC.

This clonotype was seen at least ten times. The genes are TRBV28 and TRBJ1-4, with 7 bases identical to TRBD1. Trimming took 5 bases from V and 7 from J; bases not matched to a gene: 13. Germline V gene data show CDR1 as MDHEN and CDR2 as SYDVKM. CDR3 size: 16 residues. CDR3 in DNA: TGTGCCAGCAGTCCCTCCCCCGGACAGGATAGTGAAAAACTGTTTTTT. It is translated as CASSPSPGQDSEKLFF.

This clonotype showed up many times. This rearrangement joins TRBV7-9 to TRBJ2-5; no clear D gene. CDR1 and CDR2 from the germline V gene are SEHNR and FQNEAQ (reference sequence). The V end was cut by 0 bases, the J end by 2 bases, with 10 bases between. The CDR3 sequence is 15 residues long. The chain's CDR3 is CASSLARGPQETQYF. CDR3 in DNA: TGTGCCAGCAGCTTAGCTCGTGGGCCACAAGAGACCCAGTACTTC.

This clonotype has a handful of counts. This chain uses TRBV7-3 with TRBJ2-2, with D perhaps given as TRBD1 or TRBD2 (6 bases each). Between the trimmed V and J ends, which lost 5 bases and 4 bases, there was a span of 20 bases. Germline V gene lookup returns CDR1 SGHTA and CDR2 FQGTGA. This CDR3 contains 17 residues. The DNA for the CDR3 is TGTGCCAGCAGCCCTATCTGGGGGGCTCCCCCCACCGGGGAGCTGTTTTTT. Translation gives CASSPIWGAPPTGELFF.

The table lists this clonotype with a few counts. The J gene is TRBJ2-3, the V gene TRBV29-1; 8 bases line up with TRBD2. Germline V CDR1 and CDR2: SQVTM, ANQGSEA. This CDR3 is built from 15 residues. Germline trimming cut 1 base from V and 0 bases from J; bases unmatched to any gene: 3. CDR3 nucleotide sequence: TGCAGCGTTGAAGGGGGACTAGTTAGCACAGATACGCAGTATTTT. Its protein product is CSVEGGLVSTDTQYF.

This clonotype was observed at least ten times. V is TRBV7-9 and J is TRBJ2-1; D tentatively fits TRBD1 or TRBD2 (5 bases each). CDR1 and CDR2 (germline): SEHNR, FQNEAQ (reference sequence). V dropped 5 bases and J dropped 15 bases, with 14 bases sitting between them. The CDR3 is 11 residues long. This chain's CDR3 is CASSPIRGVFF. The CDR3 DNA reads TGTGCCAGCAGCCCAATCCGGGGCGTGTTCTTC.

The rearrangement links TRBV7-7 to TRBJ2-5, with D possibly being TRBD1 (6 bases). This CDR3 has 14 residues. Germline-derived CDR1 and CDR2 are SSHAT and FNYEAQ (reference sequence). Trimming took off 4 bases at V and 5 bases at J, with 14 bases between the two ends. Here the CDR3 reads CASSSVQGSETQYF. The CDR3 nucleotides read TGTGCCAGCAGCTCCGTACAGGGAAGCGAGACCCAGTACTTC.

The rearrangement uses TRBV20-1 and TRBJ1-1; TRBD1 might be the D (5 bases). The germline gives CDR1 DFQATT, CDR2 SNEGSKA (reference sequence). The CDR3 contains 13 residues. V lost 5 bases and J 5 bases, leaving 15 bases between the germline ends. CDR3 sequence reads: CSAQRGGGTEAFF. The CDR3 region has the DNA TGCAGTGCTCAACGGGGGGGAGGGACTGAAGCTTTCTTT.

Turning to this clonotype: At one of its ends the junction is not consistent with the germline gene, which may arise from a read error. J is TRBJ1-6 and V is TRBV7-2; perhaps TRBD1 as D (6 bases). The V gene's germline CDR1 is SGHTA and CDR2 FQGNSA. The CDR3 covers 14 residues. As DNA, the CDR3 is TGTGCCAGCAGCCCCCGGGACAACCATTCGCCCCTCCACTTT. It encodes CASSPRDNHSPLHF.

The chain joins TRBV18 to TRBJ1-1; no definite D call. Trimming left V 3 bases short and J 8 bases short, with 10 bases between. CDR3 size: 12 residues. Germline V lookup: CDR1 KGHSH, CDR2 LQKENI. For the CDR3, the DNA is TGTGCCAGCTCACCCGAAAGGGCGGAAGCTTTCTTT. Amino acids: CASSPERAEAFF.